The TCR beta chain under discussion was sequenced for a study of T-cell memory formation after mild COVID-19. About the study: Most TCR clusters belonged to a single donor.

The germline V gene has CDR1 LGHDT and CDR2 YNNKEL (reference sequence). The CDR3 sequence is 13 residues long. V was clipped by 1 base and J by 2 bases, with 5 bases between them. TCRdb recomputed calls from the 5' RACE reads with MiXCR, one row per CDR3 protein. The sample yields approximately 440,000 distinct CDR3 sequences, roughly 20% seen once. Sequenced sample: PBMCs or a T cell subset sorted from them (not recorded which). The TCR comes from an adult woman who had mild COVID-19 (a few samples of this study predate the infection). Cell type and time point are not known. The chain links TRBV3-1 to TRBJ1-2; D uncertain. The chain's CDR3 is CASSQVDNYGYTF. CDR3 DNA: TGTGCCAGCAGCCAAGTGGACAACTATGGCTACACCTTC.